Listed below are T cell receptor beta chains from one sample, sequenced in a study of brain T cells in children with intractable seizures. Only in-frame clones appear in the TCRdb table, and some are missing; sequencing was by immunoSEQ multiplex PCR. The sample has over 20,000 clones, approximately 94% seen once. Source: peripheral blood, taken at surgery. The receptor set was obtained from a boy aged 5-17 years with focal cortical dysplasia and intractable seizures. CDR3s include the opening cysteine and the closing phenylalanine or tryptophan. The D gene is left open where the match is weak. Clone size is stated in some rows and not others, as once, few, many or a class when expanded.

d_gene: TRBD1
j_gene: TRBJ1-1
abundance: .
len: 13
v_gene: TRBV7-9
CDR3aa: CASWGQVGTEAFF
CDR3nt: TGTGCCAGTTGGGGACAGGTCGGCACTGAAGCTTTCTTT

d_gene: .
j_gene: TRBJ2-4
abundance: .
len: 14
v_gene: TRBV27
CDR3aa: CASSFREAKNIQYF
CDR3nt: TGTGCCAGCAGTTTTCGGGAGGCCAAAAACATTCAGTACTTC

d_gene: .
j_gene: TRBJ1-2
abundance: .
len: 16
v_gene: TRBV28
CDR3aa: CASSLTPLGGFYGYTF
CDR3nt: TGTGCCAGCAGTTTAACCCCCTTGGGGGGTTTCTATGGCTACACCTTC

d_gene: TRBD2
j_gene: TRBJ2-5
abundance: .
len: 16
v_gene: TRBV6-4
CDR3aa: CASSTLGGRREETQYF
CDR3nt: TGTGCCAGCTCGACCCTTGGCGGGAGAAGGGAAGAGACCCAGTACTTC

d_gene: TRBD2
j_gene: TRBJ2-7
abundance: .
len: 15
v_gene: TRBV5-6
CDR3aa: CASSPLSGGLYEQYF
CDR3nt: TGTGCCAGCAGCCCACTAAGCGGGGGACTATACGAGCAGTACTTC

d_gene: .
j_gene: TRBJ1-1
abundance: few
len: 13
v_gene: TRBV4-1
CDR3aa: CASSYTLNTEAFF
CDR3nt: TGCGCCAGCAGCTATACACTCAACACTGAAGCTTTCTTT

d_gene: .
j_gene: TRBJ2-4
abundance: .
len: 17
v_gene: TRBV21-1
CDR3aa: CASSKSPRELAKNIQYF
CDR3nt: TGTGCCAGCAGCAAGTCCCCCAGGGAATTAGCCAAAAACATTCAGTACTTC

d_gene: .
j_gene: TRBJ2-5
abundance: .
len: 13
v_gene: TRBV5-1
CDR3aa: CASSWNREETQYF
CDR3nt: TGCGCCAGCAGCTGGAACAGAGAAGAGACCCAGTACTTC

d_gene: .
j_gene: TRBJ1-3
abundance: .
len: 16
v_gene: TRBV6-1
CDR3aa: CASSVRQEHSGNTIYF
CDR3nt: TGTGCCAGCAGTGTTAGGCAGGAACACTCTGGAAACACCATATATTTT

d_gene: .
j_gene: TRBJ1-1
abundance: .
len: 16
v_gene: TRBV5-4
CDR3aa: CASSLDIGMANTEAFF
CDR3nt: TGTGCCAGCAGCTTGGATATAGGGATGGCGAACACTGAAGCTTTCTTT

d_gene: TRBD2
j_gene: TRBJ2-3
abundance: .
len: 14
v_gene: TRBV5-1
CDR3aa: CASISGDLGDTQYF
CDR3nt: TGCGCCAGCATTAGCGGGGACTTAGGTGATACGCAGTATTTT

d_gene: .
j_gene: TRBJ1-2
abundance: .
len: 11
v_gene: TRBV19
CDR3aa: CASSIDYGYTF
CDR3nt: TGTGCCAGTAGTATTGACTATGGCTACACCTTC

d_gene: .
j_gene: TRBJ1-2
abundance: .
len: 15
v_gene: TRBV3-1/TRBV3-2
CDR3aa: CASSQGDSAARGYTF
CDR3nt: TGTGCCAGCAGCCAAGGTGACTCAGCGGCCCGGGGCTACACCTTC

d_gene: .
j_gene: TRBJ2-1
abundance: once
len: 15
v_gene: TRBV2
CDR3aa: CASSAAVSSYNEQFF
CDR3nt: TGTGCCAGCAGTGCGGCGGTTAGCTCCTACAATGAGCAGTTCTTC